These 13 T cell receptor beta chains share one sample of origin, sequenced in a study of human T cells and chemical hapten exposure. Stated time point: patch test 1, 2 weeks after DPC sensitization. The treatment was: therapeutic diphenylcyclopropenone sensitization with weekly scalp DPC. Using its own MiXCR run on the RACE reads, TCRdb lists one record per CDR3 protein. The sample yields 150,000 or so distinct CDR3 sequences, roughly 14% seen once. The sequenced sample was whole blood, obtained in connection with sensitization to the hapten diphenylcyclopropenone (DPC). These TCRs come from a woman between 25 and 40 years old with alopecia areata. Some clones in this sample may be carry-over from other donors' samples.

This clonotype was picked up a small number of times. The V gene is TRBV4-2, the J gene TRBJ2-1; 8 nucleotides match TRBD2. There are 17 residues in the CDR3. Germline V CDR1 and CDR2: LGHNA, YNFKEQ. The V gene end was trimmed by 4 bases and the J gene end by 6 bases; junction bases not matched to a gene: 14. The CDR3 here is CASSRTPGGGWGNEQFF. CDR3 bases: TGTGCCAGCAGCCGAACCCCCGGGGGGGGGTGGGGCAATGAGCAGTTCTTC.

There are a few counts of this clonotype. CDR3 DNA sequence: TGCAGTGCTAGAGGTAGCGGGACAGGGAGCTACGAGCAGTACTTC. This sequence encodes CSARGSGTGSYEQYF. V and J are TRBV20-1 and TRBJ2-7; the D gene is possibly TRBD1 (9 bases). V shed 1 base and J shed 3 bases, with 16 bases lying between them. Per germline, CDR1 DFQATT and CDR2 SNEGSKA (reference sequence). The CDR3 is 15 amino acids.

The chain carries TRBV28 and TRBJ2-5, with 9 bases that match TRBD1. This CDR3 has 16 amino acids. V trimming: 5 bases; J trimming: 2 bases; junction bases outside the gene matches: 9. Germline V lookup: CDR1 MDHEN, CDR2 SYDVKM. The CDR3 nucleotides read TGTGCCAGCAGTCAACCGGGACAGGGATCTCAAGAGACCCAGTACTTC. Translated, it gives CASSQPGQGSQETQYF.

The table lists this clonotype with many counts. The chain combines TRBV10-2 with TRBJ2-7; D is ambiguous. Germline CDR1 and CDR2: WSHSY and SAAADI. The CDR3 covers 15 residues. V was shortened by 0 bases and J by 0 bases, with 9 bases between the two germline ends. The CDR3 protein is CASSESAGSSYEQYF. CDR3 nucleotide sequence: TGCGCCAGCAGTGAGTCTGCAGGAAGCTCCTACGAGCAGTACTTC.

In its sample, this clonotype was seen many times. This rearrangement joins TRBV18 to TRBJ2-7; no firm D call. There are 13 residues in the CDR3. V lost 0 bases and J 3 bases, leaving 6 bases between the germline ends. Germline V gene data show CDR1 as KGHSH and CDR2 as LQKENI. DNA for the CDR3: TGTGCCAGCTCACCACCGAGCAGCTACGAGCAGTACTTC. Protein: CASSPPSSYEQYF. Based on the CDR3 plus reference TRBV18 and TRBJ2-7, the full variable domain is NAGVMQNPRHLVRRRGQEARLRCSPMKGHSHVYWYRQLPEEGLKFMVYLQKENIIDESGMPKERFSAEFPKEGPSILRIQQVVRGDSAAYFCASSPPSSYEQYFGPGTRLTVT.

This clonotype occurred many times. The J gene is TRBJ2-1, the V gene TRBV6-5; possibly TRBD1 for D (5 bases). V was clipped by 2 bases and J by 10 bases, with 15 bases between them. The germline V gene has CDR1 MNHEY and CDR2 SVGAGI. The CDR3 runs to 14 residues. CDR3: CASSYQSGHGEQFF. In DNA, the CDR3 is TGTGCCAGCAGTTACCAGTCCGGACATGGGGAGCAGTTCTTC.

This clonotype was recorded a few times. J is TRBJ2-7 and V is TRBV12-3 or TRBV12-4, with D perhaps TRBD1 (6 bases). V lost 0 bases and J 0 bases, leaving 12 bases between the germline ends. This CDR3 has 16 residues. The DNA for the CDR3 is TGTGCCAGCAGTTTAGCTACAGGGCCCCGCTCCTACGAGCAGTACTTC. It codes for CASSLATGPRSYEQYF.

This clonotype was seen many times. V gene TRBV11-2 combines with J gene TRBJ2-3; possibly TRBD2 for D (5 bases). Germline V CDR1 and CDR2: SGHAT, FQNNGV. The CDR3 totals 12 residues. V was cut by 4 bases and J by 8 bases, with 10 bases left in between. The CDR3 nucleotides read TGTGCCAGCAGCTCTGCCGGGGTTACGCAGTATTTT. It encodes CASSSAGVTQYF.

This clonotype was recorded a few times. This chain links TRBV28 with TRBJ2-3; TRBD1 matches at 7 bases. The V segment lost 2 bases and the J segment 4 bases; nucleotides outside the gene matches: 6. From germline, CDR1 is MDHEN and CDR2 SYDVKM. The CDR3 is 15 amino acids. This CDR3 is CASSLAQGVADTQYF. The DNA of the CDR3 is TGTGCCAGCAGTTTAGCGCAGGGGGTGGCAGATACGCAGTATTTT.

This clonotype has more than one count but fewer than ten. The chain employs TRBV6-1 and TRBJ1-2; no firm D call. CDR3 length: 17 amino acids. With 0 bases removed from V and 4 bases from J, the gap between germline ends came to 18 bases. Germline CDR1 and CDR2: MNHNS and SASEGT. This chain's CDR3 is CASSEAKRGEGGYGYTF. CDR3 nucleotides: TGTGCCAGCAGTGAAGCGAAGCGCGGGGAGGGAGGCTATGGCTACACCTTC.

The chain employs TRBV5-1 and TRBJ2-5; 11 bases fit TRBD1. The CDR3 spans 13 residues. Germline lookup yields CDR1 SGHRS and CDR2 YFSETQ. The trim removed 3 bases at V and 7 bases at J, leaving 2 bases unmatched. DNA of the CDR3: TGCGCCAGCAGCTCGGGACAGGGGGGGACCCAGTACTTC. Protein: CASSSGQGGTQYF.

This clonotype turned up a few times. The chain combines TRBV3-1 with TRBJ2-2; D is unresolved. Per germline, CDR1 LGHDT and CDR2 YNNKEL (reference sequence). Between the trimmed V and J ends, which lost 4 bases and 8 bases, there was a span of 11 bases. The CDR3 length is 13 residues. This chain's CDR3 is CASSLRAGGELFF. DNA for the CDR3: TGTGCCAGCAGCCTGAGAGCAGGAGGGGAGCTGTTTTTT.

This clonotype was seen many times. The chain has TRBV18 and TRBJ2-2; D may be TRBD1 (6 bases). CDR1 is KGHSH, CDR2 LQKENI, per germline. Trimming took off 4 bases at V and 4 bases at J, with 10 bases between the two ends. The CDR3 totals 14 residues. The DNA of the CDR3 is TGTGCCAGCTCACTCACAGGGTTCACCGGGGAGCTGTTTTTT. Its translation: CASSLTGFTGELFF.